This entry lists 3 T cell receptor beta chains sequenced from one sample in a study of T cells in narcolepsy. TCRdb's table, derived via immunoSEQ multiplex PCR, lists solely in-frame clones and lacks some. The sample consists of more than 20,000 clones, over 70% of them appearing once. Sequenced: memory (CD45RA-) CD4+ T cells from blood. These receptors came from a human donor in good health.

V usage is TRBV5-1 and J usage is TRBJ2-7; D may correspond to TRBD1 or TRBD2 (6 bases each). Trimming took 2 bases from V and 6 from J, leaving 15 bases between them. The length of the CDR3 is 14 residues. Looked up from germline, CDR1 is SGHRS and CDR2 is YFSETQ. CDR3 sequence: CASSFEGGSGEQYF. DNA for the CDR3: TGCGCCAGCAGCTTCGAGGGGGGTTCGGGCGAGCAGTACTTC.

The rearrangement uses TRBV7-8 and TRBJ2-7, with D perhaps matching TRBD2 (5 bases). CDR3 size: 12 residues. In germline, CDR1 is SGHVS, CDR2 FQNEAQ. V lost 8 bases to trimming and J lost 4 bases, with 12 bases between them. In DNA form, the CDR3 reads TGTGCCAGCGGACTTCAGGATTACGAGCAGTACTTC. Translation: CASGLQDYEQYF.

This clone has a single count. The chain recombines TRBV18 with TRBJ2-1; D tentatively fits TRBD1 or TRBD2 (6 bases each). Germline V gene data show CDR1 as KGHSH and CDR2 as LQKENI. CDR3 length: 15 amino acids. With 0 bases removed from V and 8 bases from J, the gap between germline ends came to 14 bases. CDR3 bases: TGTGCCAGCTCACCACCTATGGGGGGCAGGGATGAGCAGTTCTTC. Residues: CASSPPMGGRDEQFF.